This T cell receptor beta chain emerged from a study of OX40 agonist ivuxolimab in advanced cancers. Describing the broader study: Ivuxolimab was an agonistic, fully human IgG2 monoclonal antibody directed against OX40 (CD134), a costimulatory receptor. Intravenous ivuxolimab was administered to patients every 2 weeks at six dose levels: 0.01, 0.1, 0.3, 1.5, 3 and 10 mg/kg. Among the roughly 52 dose-escalation patients, around 19 had hepatocellular carcinoma, 15 or so melanoma, 9 renal cell carcinoma and 9 head and neck cancer. The dose-escalation cohort was about 87% male with a mean age of approximately 60 years, ranging from about 20 to 85. Patients were allowed to have had prior anti-PD-1, anti-PD-L1 or anti-CTLA-4 therapy, and approximately 40% of the dose-escalation patients had previously received checkpoint inhibitors. Partial responses occurred in three dose-escalation patients, of whom one had hepatocellular carcinoma and two had cutaneous melanoma. The point of sequencing TCRbeta in the periphery was to test whether ivuxolimab changed TCR sequence diversity and drove clonal T-cell expansion. The monotherapy dose-escalation portion (N ≈ 52 patients) of the phase I ivuxolimab trial is reported in the paper. Here is what the overall study found, with its caveats: Antigen specificity was not determined for the clonally expanded peripheral T cells. After ivuxolimab, more expanded clones were found on average in CD8+ T cells than in CD4+ T cells. Partial responders in the 0.1-3.0 mg/kg groups had among the lowest normalized peripheral clonal expansion, especially among CD8+ T cells. At doses of 0.1 to 3.0 mg/kg, clonal expansion of both CD4+ and CD8+ T cells in blood was seen between baseline and week 6. Low levels of normalized T-cell clonal expansion were also shown by some nonresponding patients.

For sequencing of the TCRbeta CDR3 region, genomic DNA was extracted from the sorted cells. The immunoSEQ Assay was used to sequence the TCRbeta CDR3 regions. TCRdb stores this immuneACCESS table with in-frame sequences only. Part of the clones is absent; in the studies checked, under half of the shortfall reflects unresolved V genes, and no reason is known for the rest. This sample gives tens of thousands of clones in total; 80% to 90% of them show up just once. Of the sample, just under 2% falls within the top ten clones. Taken from cysteine to phenylalanine, the CDR3 has 16 residues. Only the CDR3 DNA stays, 48 bases, in frame from base 1. Reading the germline V gene gives CDR1 SGHAT and CDR2 FQNNGV. Germline trimming amounts to 4 bases on V and 2 bases on J, with 8 as the count of junction bases outside the gene matches. The trial excluded patients who had a history of autoimmune disease or were on systemic immunosuppression. Peripheral blood for TCR sequencing was collected from all dose cohorts at baseline, on cycle 4 day 1, and on cycle 7 day 1. The samples were taken from a phase I, first-in-human, multicenter, open-label dose-escalation trial of ivuxolimab. The trial enrolled adults with locally advanced or metastatic head and neck squamous cell, hepatocellular, melanoma or renal cell carcinoma. Before TCR sequencing, CD4+ and CD8+ T cells were separately sorted from peripheral blood.

With regard to this clone: Its antigen remains undetermined. The input lacks base qualities; no much larger clone sits a single base away.

The material was CD4+ or CD8+ T cells sorted from blood, obtained in a trial of the OX40 agonist ivuxolimab. The TCR was taken from an adult with an advanced solid tumor such as melanoma, head and neck, liver or kidney cancer. Recombination connected TRBV11-2 to TRBJ2-3, with TRBD2 matching 8 junction bases. The CDR3: CASSSLRGGNTDTQYF. The DNA sequence is as follows: TGTGCCAGCAGCTCCCTCCGGGGGGGAAACACAGATACGCAGTATTTT.